This entry lists 15 T cell receptor beta chains sequenced from one sample in a study of T cells after yellow fever vaccination. TCRdb processed the 5' RACE reads anew with MiXCR; each CDR3 protein has one entry. There are about 96,000 distinct CDR3 sequences in the sample; approximately 9% occur only once, and over 15% lies in the top ten. Sequencing used CD8+ T cells not binding an NS4B(214-222) dextramer, sorted from PBMCs, obtained more than 13 days after the first yellow fever vaccination. These receptors were taken from a man younger than 35 who received the YFV17D yellow fever vaccine.

This clonotype was observed a handful of times. This chain connects TRBV11-2 to TRBJ2-1; TRBD2 aligns across 7 bases. The CDR3 sequence is 14 residues long. Germline loops: CDR1 SGHAT, CDR2 FQNNGV. Unmatched junction bases numbered 4, after V lost 1 base and J lost 7 bases. CDR3 loop: CASSLALRGNEQFF. In nucleotides, the CDR3 is TGTGCCAGCAGCTTAGCTTTGCGGGGGAATGAGCAGTTCTTC.

The rearrangement uses TRBV5-6 and TRBJ2-4; unclear D gene. V dropped 2 bases and J dropped 5 bases, with 8 bases sitting between them. CDR3 length: 13 residues. The V gene's germline CDR1 is SGHDT and CDR2 YYEEEE. The CDR3 nucleotides read TGTGCCAGCAGCTTTGGGGTTCAAAACATTCAGTACTTC. It specifies CASSFGVQNIQYF. Based on the CDR3 plus reference TRBV5-6 and TRBJ2-4, the full variable domain is DAGVTQSPTHLIKTRGQQVTLRCSPKSGHDTVSWYQQALGQGPQFIFQYYEEEERQRGNFPDRFSGHQFPNYSSELNVNALLLGDSALYLCASSFGVQNIQYFGAGTRLSVL.

The genes are TRBV20-1 and TRBJ2-4; D possibly corresponds to TRBD1 (6 bases). This CDR3 spans 17 amino acids. V lost 0 bases to trimming and J lost 9 bases, with 24 bases between them. Per the germline V gene, CDR1 is DFQATT and CDR2 is SNEGSKA (reference sequence). The CDR3 reads CSARETGTNEWWSIQYF. The CDR3 DNA follows: TGCAGTGCTAGAGAAACGGGGACAAACGAATGGTGGAGCATTCAGTACTTC.

This clonotype was seen a handful of times. This chain connects TRBV6-5 to TRBJ2-7; TRBD1 or TRBD2 may be the D gene (6 bases each). The CDR3 contains 15 residues. The germline V and J ends were trimmed by 2 bases and 0 bases, with 11 bases remaining between them. Per the germline V gene, CDR1 is MNHEY and CDR2 is SVGAGI. CDR3 DNA sequence: TGTGCCAGCAGTTACAGGGGGGACTCCTCCTACGAGCAGTACTTC. Its protein is CASSYRGDSSYEQYF.

Ten or more counts support this clonotype. This chain uses TRBV6-5 with TRBJ2-2; D is ambiguous. V was trimmed by 0 bases and J by 3 bases, leaving 11 bases between them. There are 16 residues in the CDR3. The germline V gene encodes CDR1 MNHEY and CDR2 SVGAGI. CDR3 protein: CASSYSNPMHTGELFF. CDR3 coding DNA: TGTGCCAGCAGTTACTCGAATCCTATGCACACCGGGGAGCTGTTTTTT.

The J gene is TRBJ2-2, the V gene TRBV7-3; either TRBD1 or TRBD2 may fit D (7 bases each). Germline-derived CDR1 and CDR2 are SGHTA and FQGTGA. The CDR3 loop spans 19 amino acids. Trimming stripped 1 base from V and 1 base from J, with 19 bases between. CDR3 region: CASSLILSGGAQNTGELFF. The CDR3 bases are TGTGCCAGCAGCTTAATCTTATCAGGGGGGGCTCAGAACACCGGGGAGCTGTTTTTT.

This clonotype was observed a single time. A read error is possible here, since a much larger clone lies one base away. The chain uses TRBV5-1 and TRBJ1-1; TRBD1 is a possible D gene (6 bases). Trimming left V 3 bases short and J 0 bases short, with 9 bases between. CDR3 length: 14 amino acids. Germline loops: CDR1 SGHRS, CDR2 YFSETQ. Here the CDR3 reads CASSWGALNTEAFF. The DNA of the CDR3 is TGCGCCAGCAGCTGGGGGGCGTTGAACACTGAAGCTTTCTTT.

This clonotype turned up a few times. The chain combines TRBV3-1 with TRBJ2-1, with 8 bases aligning to TRBD2. CDR3 size: 17 residues. CDR1 and CDR2 (germline): LGHDT, YNNKEL (reference sequence). Trimming at V came to 4 bases and at J to 4 bases, leaving 12 bases not matched to a gene. For the CDR3, the DNA is TGTGCCAGCAGCCCTAACAGGCCCGGGGGGGGATACAATGAGCAGTTCTTC. Amino acids: CASSPNRPGGGYNEQFF.

In this sample, this clonotype turned up many times. The chain employs TRBV4-1 and TRBJ2-1; D is perhaps TRBD1 (6 bases). CDR1 and CDR2 from the germline V gene are MGHRA and YSYEKL. The CDR3 totals 18 residues. V was cut by 1 base and J by 1 base, with 17 bases left in between. CDR3 sequence reads: CASSQAAPSGASYNEQFF. The DNA of the CDR3 is TGCGCCAGCAGCCAAGCCGCACCATCAGGGGCTTCCTACAATGAGCAGTTCTTC.

A few counts support this clonotype. V usage is TRBV20-1 and J usage is TRBJ1-4; TRBD1 might be the D (5 bases). The CDR3 is made up of 16 amino acids. V was trimmed by 5 bases and J by 3 bases, leaving 19 bases between them. Germline V gives CDR1 DFQATT, CDR2 SNEGSKA (reference sequence). CDR3 in amino acids: CSAPLSRDQANEKLFF. The CDR3 DNA reads TGCAGTGCTCCTTTATCGCGGGACCAAGCTAATGAAAAACTGTTTTTT.

This clonotype was observed at least ten times. This sequence joins TRBV6-5 and TRBJ1-1; TRBD1 is a possible D gene (5 bases). V was trimmed by 2 bases and J by 4 bases, leaving 14 bases between them. Germline V CDR1 and CDR2: MNHEY, SVGAGI. The CDR3 runs 15 residues. CDR3 region: CASSYIREGSTEAFF. CDR3 coding DNA: TGTGCCAGCAGTTACATCAGGGAAGGAAGCACTGAAGCTTTCTTT.

This clonotype was observed many times. The chain has TRBV15 and TRBJ2-7, with TRBD1 matching 7 bases. This CDR3 spans 12 amino acids. The germline CDR1 and CDR2 sequences are LNHNV and YYDKDF (reference sequence). The J segment lost 6 bases and the V segment lost 2 bases, leaving 1 base of the junction unmatched. The CDR3 is CATSRNRGEQYF. The CDR3 region has the DNA TGTGCCACCAGCAGAAACAGGGGCGAGCAGTACTTC. The full variable domain, completed using reference TRBV15 and TRBJ2-7, is DAMVIQNPRYQVTQFGKPVTLSCSQTLNHNVMYWYQQKSSQAPKLLFHYYDKDFNNEADTPDNFQSRRPNTSFCFLDIRSPGLGDTAMYLCATSRNRGEQYFGPGTRLTVT.

The chain has TRBV7-6 and TRBJ2-2; TRBD2 agrees at 9 bases. The CDR3 runs 15 residues. The junction had 5 bases not matched to a gene; V was cut back by 3 bases and J by 6 bases. Germline CDR1 and CDR2: SGHVS and FNYEAQ. DNA of the CDR3: TGTGCCAGCAGCTTCGAGCGGGGGGCGTCCGGGGAGCTGTTTTTT. This sequence encodes CASSFERGASGELFF.

The rearrangement links TRBV5-1 to TRBJ2-1, with D maybe TRBD2 (6 bases). V was clipped by 0 bases and J by 0 bases, with 13 bases between them. This CDR3 is built from 17 residues. Germline V gene lookup returns CDR1 SGHRS and CDR2 YFSETQ. The CDR3 DNA reads as TGCGCCAGCAGCTTGGTTGGAGGGGCTAGCTCCTACAATGAGCAGTTCTTC. Its protein product is CASSLVGGASSYNEQFF.

The CDR3 DNA reads as TGCAGTGCTAGAGATTTAGCGGGGGGCCTGACAAGCACAGATACGCAGTATTTT. Its protein is CSARDLAGGLTSTDTQYF. The V gene is TRBV20-1, the J gene TRBJ2-3; 10 nucleotides match TRBD2. Germline values: CDR1 DFQATT, CDR2 SNEGSKA (reference sequence). The junction had 9 bases not matched to a gene; V was cut back by 0 bases and J by 0 bases. This CDR3 is 18 amino acids long.